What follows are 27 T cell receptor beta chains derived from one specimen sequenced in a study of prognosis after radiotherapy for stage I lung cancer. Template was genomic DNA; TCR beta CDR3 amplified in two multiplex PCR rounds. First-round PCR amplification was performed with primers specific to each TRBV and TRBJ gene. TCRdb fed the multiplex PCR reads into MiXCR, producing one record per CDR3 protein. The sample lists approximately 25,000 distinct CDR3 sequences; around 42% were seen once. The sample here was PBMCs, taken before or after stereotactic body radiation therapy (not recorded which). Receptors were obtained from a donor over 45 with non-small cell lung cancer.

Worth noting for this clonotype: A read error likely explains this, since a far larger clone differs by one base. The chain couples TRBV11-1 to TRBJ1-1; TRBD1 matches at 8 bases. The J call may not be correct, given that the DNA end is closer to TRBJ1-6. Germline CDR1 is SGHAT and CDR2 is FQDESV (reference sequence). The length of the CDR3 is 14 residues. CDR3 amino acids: CSSSRTGNNSPLHF. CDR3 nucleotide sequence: TGTTCCAGCAGCCGGACAGGGAATAATTCACCCCTCCACTTT.

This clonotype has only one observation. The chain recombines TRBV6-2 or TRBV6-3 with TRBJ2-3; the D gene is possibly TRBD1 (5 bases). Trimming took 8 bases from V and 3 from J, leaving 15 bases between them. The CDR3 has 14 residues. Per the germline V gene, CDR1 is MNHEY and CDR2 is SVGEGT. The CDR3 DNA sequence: TGTGCCAGCGGGCAGGGCCTCTGTACAGATACGCAGTATTTT. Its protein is CASGQGLCTDTQYF.

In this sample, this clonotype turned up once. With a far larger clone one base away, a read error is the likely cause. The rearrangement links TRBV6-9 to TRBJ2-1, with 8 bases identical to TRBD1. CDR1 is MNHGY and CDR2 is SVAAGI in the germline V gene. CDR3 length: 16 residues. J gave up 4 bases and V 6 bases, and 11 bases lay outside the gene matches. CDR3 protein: CASRKNRDRLYNEQFF. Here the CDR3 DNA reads TGTGCCAGCAGAAAAAACCGGGACAGGCTATACAATGAGCAGTTCTTC.

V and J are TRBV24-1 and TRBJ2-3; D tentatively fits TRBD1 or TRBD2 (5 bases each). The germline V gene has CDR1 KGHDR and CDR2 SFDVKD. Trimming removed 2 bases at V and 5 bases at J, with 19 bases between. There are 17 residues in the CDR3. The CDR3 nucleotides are TGTGCCACCAGTGATTACGGGACCTCCCCAGATAGAGATACGCAGTATTTT. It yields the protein CATSDYGTSPDRDTQYF.

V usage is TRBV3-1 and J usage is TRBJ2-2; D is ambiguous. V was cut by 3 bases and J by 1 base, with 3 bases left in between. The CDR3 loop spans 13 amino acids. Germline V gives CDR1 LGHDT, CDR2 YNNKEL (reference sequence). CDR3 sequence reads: CASSQMNTGELFF. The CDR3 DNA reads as TGTGCCAGCAGCCAGATGAACACCGGGGAGCTGTTTTTT.

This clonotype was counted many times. As DNA, the CDR3 is TGTGCCACCAGCAGACCCGGGGGTGTCTACGAGCAGTACTTC. It is translated as CATSRPGGVYEQYF. J is TRBJ2-7 and V is TRBV15; D might be TRBD2 (6 bases). Germline CDR1 LNHNV, CDR2 YYDKDF (reference sequence). Trimming took off 2 bases at V and 3 bases at J, with 11 bases between the two ends. This CDR3 is built from 14 residues. Looking up the rest from reference TRBV15 and TRBJ2-7 gives the full variable domain: DAMVIQNPRYQVTQFGKPVTLSCSQTLNHNVMYWYQQKSSQAPKLLFHYYDKDFNNEADTPDNFQSRRPNTSFCFLDIRSPGLGDTAMYLCATSRPGGVYEQYFGPGTRLTVT.

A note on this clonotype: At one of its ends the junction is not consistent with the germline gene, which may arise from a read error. The CDR3 region has the DNA TGTGCCAGCAGTGAAGCTACATTAGAGACCCAGTACTTT. It is translated as CASSEATLETQYF. This sequence joins TRBV6-1 and TRBJ2-5; D ambiguous. Germline V gene data show CDR1 as MNHNS and CDR2 as SASEGT. The CDR3 loop spans 13 amino acids.

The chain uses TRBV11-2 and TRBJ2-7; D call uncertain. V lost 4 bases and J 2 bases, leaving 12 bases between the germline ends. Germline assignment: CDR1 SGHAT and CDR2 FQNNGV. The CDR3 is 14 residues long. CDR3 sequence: CASSSLRWAYEQYF. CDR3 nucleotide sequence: TGTGCCAGCAGCTCTCTCCGATGGGCCTACGAGCAGTACTTC. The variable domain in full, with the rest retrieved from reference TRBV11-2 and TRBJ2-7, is EAGVAQSPRYKIIEKRQSVAFWCNPISGHATLYWYQQILGQGPKLLIQFQNNGVVDDSQLPKDRFSAERLKGVDSTLKIQPAKLEDSAVYLCASSSLRWAYEQYFGPGTRLTVT.

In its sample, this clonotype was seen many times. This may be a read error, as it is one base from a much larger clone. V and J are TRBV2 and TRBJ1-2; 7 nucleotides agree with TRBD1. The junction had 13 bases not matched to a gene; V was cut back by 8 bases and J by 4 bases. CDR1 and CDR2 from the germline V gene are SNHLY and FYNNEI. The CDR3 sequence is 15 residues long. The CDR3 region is CASGVDEGQIYGYTF. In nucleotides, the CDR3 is TGTGCCAGCGGTGTGGATGAGGGACAGATCTATGGCTACACCTTC. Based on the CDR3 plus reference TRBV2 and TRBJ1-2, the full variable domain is EPEVTQTPSHQVTQMGQEVILRCVPISNHLYFYWYRQILGQKVEFLVSFYNNEISEKSEIFDDQFSVERPDGSNFTLKIRSTKLEDSAMYFCASGVDEGQIYGYTFGSGTRLTVV.

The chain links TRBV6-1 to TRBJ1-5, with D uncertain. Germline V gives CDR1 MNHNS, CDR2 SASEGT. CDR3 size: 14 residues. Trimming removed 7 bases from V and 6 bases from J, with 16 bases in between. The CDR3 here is CASILTVEVQPQHF. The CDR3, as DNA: TGTGCCAGCATCCTCACAGTGGAGGTTCAGCCCCAGCATTTT.

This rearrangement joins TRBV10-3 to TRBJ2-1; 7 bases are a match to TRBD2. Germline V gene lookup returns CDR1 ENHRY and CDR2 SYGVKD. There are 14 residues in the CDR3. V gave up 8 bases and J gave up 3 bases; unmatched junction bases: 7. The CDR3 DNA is TGTGCCATCCGAAGGGAGGGTGACTACAATGAGCAGTTCTTC. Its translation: CAIRREGDYNEQFF.

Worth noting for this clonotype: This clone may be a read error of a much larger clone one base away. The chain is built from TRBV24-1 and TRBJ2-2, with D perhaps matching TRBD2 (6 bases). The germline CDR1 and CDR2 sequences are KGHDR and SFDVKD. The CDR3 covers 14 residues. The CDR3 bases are TGTTCCGCCAGTGGGACTCCGAACACCGGGGAGCTGTTTTTT. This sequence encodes CSASGTPNTGELFF.

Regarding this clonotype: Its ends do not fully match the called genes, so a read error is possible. In nucleotides, the CDR3 is TGTGCCAGCATCCAAGTATGGACAGATACGCAGTATTTT. This gives the protein CASIQVWTDTQYF. This chain links TRBV3-1 with TRBJ2-3; D is ambiguous. The germline gives CDR1 LGHDT, CDR2 YNNKEL (reference sequence). The CDR3 has 13 amino acids.

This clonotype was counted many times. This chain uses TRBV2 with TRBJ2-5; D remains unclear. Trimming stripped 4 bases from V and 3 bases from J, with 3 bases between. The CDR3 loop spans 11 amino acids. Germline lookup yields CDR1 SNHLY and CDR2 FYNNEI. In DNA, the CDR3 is TGTGCCAGCAGTGCAGAAGAGACCCAGTACTTC. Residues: CASSAEETQYF.

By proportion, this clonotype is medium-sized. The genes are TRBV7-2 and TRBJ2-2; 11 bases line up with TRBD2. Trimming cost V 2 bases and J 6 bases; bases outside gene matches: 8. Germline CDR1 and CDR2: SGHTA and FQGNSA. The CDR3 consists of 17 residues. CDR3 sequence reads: CASSLRLAGGLAGELFF. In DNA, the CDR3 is TGTGCCAGCAGCTTAAGGCTAGCGGGAGGTCTGGCCGGGGAGCTGTTTTTT.

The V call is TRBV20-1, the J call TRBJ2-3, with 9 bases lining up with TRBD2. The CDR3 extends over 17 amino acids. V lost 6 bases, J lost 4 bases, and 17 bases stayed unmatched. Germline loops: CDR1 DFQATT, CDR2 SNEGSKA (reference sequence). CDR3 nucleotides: TGCAGTGCCTCCACCTTCATCCCGGGACTAGCAGCAGATACGCAGTATTTT. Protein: CSASTFIPGLAADTQYF.

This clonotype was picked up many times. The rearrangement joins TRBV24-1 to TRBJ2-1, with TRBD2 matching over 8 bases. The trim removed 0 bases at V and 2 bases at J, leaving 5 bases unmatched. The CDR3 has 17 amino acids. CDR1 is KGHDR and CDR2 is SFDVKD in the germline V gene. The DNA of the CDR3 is TGTGCCACCAGTGATTTGAAAGCGGGAGCAGCCTACAATGAGCAGTTCTTC. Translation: CATSDLKAGAAYNEQFF.

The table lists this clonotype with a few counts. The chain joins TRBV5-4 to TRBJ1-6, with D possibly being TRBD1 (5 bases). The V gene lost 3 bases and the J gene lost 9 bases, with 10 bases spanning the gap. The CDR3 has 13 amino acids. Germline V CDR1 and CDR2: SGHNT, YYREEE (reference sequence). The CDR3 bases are TGTGCCAGCAGCTCCCGGGACGGTTCACCCCTCCACTTT. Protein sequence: CASSSRDGSPLHF.

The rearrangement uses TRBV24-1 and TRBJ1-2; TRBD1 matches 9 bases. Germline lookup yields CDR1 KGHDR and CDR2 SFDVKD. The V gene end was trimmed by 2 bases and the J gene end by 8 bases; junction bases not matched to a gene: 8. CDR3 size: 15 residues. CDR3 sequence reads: CATSDSPGTGRGYTF. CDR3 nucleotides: TGTGCCACCAGTGATTCCCCCGGGACAGGGCGCGGCTACACCTTC.

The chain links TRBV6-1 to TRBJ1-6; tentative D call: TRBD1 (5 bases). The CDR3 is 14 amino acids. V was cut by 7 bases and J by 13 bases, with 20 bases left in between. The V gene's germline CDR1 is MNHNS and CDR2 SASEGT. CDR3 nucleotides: TGTGCCAGCATGCCAGACAGTCCCGGTGTTCCCCTCCACTTT. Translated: CASMPDSPGVPLHF.

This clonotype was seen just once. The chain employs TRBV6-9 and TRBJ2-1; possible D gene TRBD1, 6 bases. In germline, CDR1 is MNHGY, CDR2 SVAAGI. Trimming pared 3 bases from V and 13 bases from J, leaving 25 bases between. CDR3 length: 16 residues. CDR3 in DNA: TGTGCCAGCAGTTACACCGACAGGTCGTCCTACAATCATCAGTTCTTC. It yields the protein CASSYTDRSSYNHQFF.

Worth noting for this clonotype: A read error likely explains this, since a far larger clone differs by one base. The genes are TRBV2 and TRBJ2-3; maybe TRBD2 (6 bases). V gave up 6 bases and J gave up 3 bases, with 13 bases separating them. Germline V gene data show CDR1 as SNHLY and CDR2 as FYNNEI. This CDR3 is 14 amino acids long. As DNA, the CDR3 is TGTGCCAGCAGCAACGCGGGAAGAACAGATACGCAGTATTTT. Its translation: CASSNAGRTDTQYF.

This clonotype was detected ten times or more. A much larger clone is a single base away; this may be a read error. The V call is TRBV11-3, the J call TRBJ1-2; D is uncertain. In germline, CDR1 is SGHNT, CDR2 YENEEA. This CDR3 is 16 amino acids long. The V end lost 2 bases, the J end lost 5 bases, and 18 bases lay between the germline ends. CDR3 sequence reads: CASSLPDGVDRYGYTF. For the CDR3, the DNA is TGTGCCAGCAGCTTACCGGACGGGGTCGATAGGTATGGCTACACCTTC.

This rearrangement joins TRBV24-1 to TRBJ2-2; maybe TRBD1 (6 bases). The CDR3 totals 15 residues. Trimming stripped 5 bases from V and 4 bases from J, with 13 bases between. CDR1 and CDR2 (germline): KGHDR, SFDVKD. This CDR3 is CATSAARGGTGELFF. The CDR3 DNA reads TGTGCCACCAGTGCCGCGCGAGGGGGCACCGGGGAGCTGTTTTTT.

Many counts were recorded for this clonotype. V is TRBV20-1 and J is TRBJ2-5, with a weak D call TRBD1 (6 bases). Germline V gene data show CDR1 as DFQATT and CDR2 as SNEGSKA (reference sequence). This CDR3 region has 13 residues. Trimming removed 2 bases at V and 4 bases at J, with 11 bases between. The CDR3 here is CSARTTGSETQYF. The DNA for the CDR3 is TGCAGTGCTAGAACGACAGGTTCAGAGACCCAGTACTTC.

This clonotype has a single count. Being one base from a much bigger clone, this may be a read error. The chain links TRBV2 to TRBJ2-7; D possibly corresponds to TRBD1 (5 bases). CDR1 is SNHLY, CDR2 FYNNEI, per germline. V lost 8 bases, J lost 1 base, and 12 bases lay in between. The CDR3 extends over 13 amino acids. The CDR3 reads CASPRTRSYEQYF. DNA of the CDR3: TGTGCCAGCCCCCGGACAAGATCCTACGAGCAGTACTTC.

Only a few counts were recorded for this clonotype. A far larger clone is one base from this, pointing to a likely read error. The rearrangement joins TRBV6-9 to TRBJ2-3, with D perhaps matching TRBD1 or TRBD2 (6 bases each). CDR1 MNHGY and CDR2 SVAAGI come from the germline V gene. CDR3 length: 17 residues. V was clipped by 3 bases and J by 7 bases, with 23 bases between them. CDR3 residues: CASSYSSSGRGGYTQYF. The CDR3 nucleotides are TGTGCCAGCAGTTACTCATCTTCCGGGAGAGGGGGATATACGCAGTATTTT.